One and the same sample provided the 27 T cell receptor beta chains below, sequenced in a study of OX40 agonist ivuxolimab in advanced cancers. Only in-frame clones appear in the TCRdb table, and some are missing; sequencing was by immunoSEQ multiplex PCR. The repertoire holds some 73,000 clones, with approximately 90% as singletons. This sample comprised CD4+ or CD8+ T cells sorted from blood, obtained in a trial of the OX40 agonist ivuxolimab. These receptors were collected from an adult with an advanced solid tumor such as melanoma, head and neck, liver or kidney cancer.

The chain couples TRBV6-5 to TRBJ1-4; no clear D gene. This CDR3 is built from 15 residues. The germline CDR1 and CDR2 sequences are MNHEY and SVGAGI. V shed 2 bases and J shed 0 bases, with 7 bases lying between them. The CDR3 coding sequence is TGTGCCAGCAGTTACGCCGGTGCAACTAATGAAAAACTGTTTTTT. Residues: CASSYAGATNEKLFF.

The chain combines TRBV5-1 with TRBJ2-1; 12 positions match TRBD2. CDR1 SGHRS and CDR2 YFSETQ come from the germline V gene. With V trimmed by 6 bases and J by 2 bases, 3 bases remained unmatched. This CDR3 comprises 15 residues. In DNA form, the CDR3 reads TGCGCCAGCACCGGGACTAGCGGGCCCTACAATGAGCAGTTCTTC. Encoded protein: CASTGTSGPYNEQFF.

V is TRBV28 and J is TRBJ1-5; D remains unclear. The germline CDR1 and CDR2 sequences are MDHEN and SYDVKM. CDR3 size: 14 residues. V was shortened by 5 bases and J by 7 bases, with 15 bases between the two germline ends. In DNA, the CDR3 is TGTGCCAGCAGTCTCCGGTTGAATGGACAGCCCCAGCATTTT. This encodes CASSLRLNGQPQHF.

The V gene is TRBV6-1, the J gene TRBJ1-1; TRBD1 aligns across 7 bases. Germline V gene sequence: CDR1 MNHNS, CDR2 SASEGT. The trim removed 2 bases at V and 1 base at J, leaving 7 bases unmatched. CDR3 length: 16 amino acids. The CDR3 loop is CASSEWVTGRNTEAFF. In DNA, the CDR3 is TGTGCCAGCAGTGAATGGGTGACAGGGCGGAACACTGAAGCTTTCTTT.

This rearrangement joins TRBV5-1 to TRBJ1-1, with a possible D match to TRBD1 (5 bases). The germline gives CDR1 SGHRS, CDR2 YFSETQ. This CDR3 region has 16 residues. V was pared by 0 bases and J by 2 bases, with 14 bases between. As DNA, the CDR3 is TGCGCCAGCAGCTTGGTGTTAGGAGGGGCCAACACTGAAGCTTTCTTT. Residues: CASSLVLGGANTEAFF.

The CDR3 bases are TGTGCCATCAGTCAAGGGACCTCTGAAGCTTTCTTT. This sequence encodes CAISQGTSEAFF. The chain couples TRBV10-3 to TRBJ1-1; TRBD1 is a possible D gene (5 bases). V dropped 5 bases and J dropped 6 bases, with 10 bases sitting between them. In germline, CDR1 is ENHRY, CDR2 SYGVKD. The length of the CDR3 is 12 residues.

The CDR3 DNA follows: TGTGCCAGCATCAGCGGTTCAGGAATGCCCCAGCATTTT. Translation: CASISGSGMPQHF. The V call is TRBV6-1, the J call TRBJ1-5; D uncertain. V was shortened by 7 bases and J by 9 bases, with 16 bases between the two germline ends. The CDR3 loop spans 13 amino acids. Germline-derived CDR1 and CDR2 are MNHNS and SASEGT.

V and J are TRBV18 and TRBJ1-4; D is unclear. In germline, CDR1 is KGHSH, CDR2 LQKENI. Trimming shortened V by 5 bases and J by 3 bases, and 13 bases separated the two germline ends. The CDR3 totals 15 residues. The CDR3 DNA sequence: TGTGCCAGCTCAAACCTATTTCGTTCTAATGAAAAACTGTTTTTT. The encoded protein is CASSNLFRSNEKLFF.

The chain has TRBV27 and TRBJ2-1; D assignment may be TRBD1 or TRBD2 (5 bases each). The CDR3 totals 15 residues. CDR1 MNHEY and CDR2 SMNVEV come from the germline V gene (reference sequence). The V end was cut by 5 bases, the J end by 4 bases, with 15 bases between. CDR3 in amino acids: CASSPNRDLYNEQFF. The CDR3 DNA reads TGTGCCAGCAGTCCGAACCGGGACCTTTACAATGAGCAGTTCTTC.

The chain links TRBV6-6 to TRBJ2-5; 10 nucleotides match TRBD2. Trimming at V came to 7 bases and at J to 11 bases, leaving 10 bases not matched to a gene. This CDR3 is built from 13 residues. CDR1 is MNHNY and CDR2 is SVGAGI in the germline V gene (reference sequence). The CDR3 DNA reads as TGTGCCAGCACTCTAGCGGGAGTACGAGAGCAGTACTTC. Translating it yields CASTLAGVREQYF.

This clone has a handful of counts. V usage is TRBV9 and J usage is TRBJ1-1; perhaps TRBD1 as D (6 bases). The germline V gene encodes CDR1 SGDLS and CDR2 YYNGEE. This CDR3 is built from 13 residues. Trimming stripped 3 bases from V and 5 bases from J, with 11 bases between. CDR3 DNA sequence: TGTGCCAGCAGCGCTCAGGGGACAACTGAAGCTTTCTTT. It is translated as CASSAQGTTEAFF. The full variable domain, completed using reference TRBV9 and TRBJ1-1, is DSGVTQTPKHLITATGQRVTLRCSPRSGDLSVYWYQQSLDQGLQFLIQYYNGEERAKGNILERFSAQQFPDLHSELNLSSLELGDSALYFCASSAQGTTEAFFGQGTRLTVV.

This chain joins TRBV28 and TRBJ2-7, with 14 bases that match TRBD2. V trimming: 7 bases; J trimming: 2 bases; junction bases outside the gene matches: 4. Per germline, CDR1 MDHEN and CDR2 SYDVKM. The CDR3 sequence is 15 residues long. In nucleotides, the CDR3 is TGTGCCAGCACCCAGACTAGCGGGAGGGCCTACGAGCAGTACTTC. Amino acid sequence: CASTQTSGRAYEQYF.

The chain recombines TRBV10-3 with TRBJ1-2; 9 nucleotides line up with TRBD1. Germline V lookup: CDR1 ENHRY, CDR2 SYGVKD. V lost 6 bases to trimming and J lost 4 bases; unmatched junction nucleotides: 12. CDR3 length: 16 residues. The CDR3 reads CAIRKQGAKGFYGYTF. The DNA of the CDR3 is TGTGCCATCAGGAAACAGGGGGCGAAAGGGTTCTATGGCTACACCTTC.

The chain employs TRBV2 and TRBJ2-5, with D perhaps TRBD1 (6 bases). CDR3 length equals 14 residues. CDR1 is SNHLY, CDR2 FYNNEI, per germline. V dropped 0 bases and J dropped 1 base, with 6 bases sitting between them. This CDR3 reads CASSEAQGQETQYF. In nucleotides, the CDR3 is TGTGCCAGCAGTGAAGCACAGGGCCAAGAGACCCAGTACTTC.

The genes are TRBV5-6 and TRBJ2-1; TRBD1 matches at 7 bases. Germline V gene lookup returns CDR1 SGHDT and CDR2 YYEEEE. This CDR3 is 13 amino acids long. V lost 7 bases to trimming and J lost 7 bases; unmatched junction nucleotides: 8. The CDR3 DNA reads TGTGCCAGCCGTAGACAGGGATGGAATGAGCAGTTCTTC. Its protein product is CASRRQGWNEQFF.

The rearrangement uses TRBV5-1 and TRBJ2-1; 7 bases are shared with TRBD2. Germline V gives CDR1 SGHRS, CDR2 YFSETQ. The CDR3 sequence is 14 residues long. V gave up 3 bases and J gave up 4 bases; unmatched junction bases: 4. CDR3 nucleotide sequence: TGCGCCAGCAGCTACGGCGGGGGATACAATGAGCAGTTCTTC. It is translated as CASSYGGGYNEQFF.

This chain's CDR3 is CASSSQQRPSQTGELFF. The CDR3 nucleotides read TGTGCCAGCAGCTCCCAACAACGTCCCTCCCAGACCGGGGAGCTGTTTTTT. This rearrangement joins TRBV7-3 to TRBJ2-2, with D uncertain. The CDR3 is 17 residues long. Trimming stripped 4 bases from V and 5 bases from J, with 20 bases between. CDR1 is SGHTA and CDR2 is FQGTGA in the germline V gene.

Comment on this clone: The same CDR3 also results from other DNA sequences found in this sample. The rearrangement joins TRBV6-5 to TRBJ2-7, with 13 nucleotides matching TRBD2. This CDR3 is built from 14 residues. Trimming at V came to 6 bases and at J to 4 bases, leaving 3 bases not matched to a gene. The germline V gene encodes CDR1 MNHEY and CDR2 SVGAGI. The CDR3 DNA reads TGTGCCAGCAGCAGGACTAGCGGGAGATACGAGCAGTACTTC. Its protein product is CASSRTSGRYEQYF.

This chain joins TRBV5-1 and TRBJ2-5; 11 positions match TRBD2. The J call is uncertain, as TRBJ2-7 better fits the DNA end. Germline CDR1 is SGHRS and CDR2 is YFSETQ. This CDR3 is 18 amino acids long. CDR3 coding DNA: TGCGCCAGCAGCTTGGTCCCTAGCGGGAGGAACCCTTCCTACGAGCAGTACTTC. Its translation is CASSLVPSGRNPSYEQYF.

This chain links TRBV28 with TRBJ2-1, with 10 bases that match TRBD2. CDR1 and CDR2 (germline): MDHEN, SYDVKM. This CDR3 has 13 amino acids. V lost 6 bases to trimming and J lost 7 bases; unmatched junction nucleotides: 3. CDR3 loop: CASRAGGPNEQFF. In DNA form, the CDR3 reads TGTGCCAGCAGAGCGGGAGGGCCTAATGAGCAGTTCTTC.

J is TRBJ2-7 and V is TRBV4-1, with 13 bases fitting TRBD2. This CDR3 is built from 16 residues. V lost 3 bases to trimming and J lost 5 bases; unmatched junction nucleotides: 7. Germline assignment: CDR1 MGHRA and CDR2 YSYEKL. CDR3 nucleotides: TGCGCCAGCAGCCAGCTAGGACTAGCGGGAGTAGACGAGCAGTACTTC. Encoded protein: CASSQLGLAGVDEQYF.

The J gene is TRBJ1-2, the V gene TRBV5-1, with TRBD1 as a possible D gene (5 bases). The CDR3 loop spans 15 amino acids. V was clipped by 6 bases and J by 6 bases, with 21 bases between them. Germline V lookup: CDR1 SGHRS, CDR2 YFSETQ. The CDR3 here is CASNPGANPGDGYTF. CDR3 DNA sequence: TGCGCCAGCAATCCCGGGGCTAACCCCGGGGATGGCTACACCTTC.

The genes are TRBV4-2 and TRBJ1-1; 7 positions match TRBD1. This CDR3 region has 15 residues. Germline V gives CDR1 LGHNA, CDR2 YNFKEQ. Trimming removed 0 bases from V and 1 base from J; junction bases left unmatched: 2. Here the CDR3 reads CASSQEWTGNTEAFF. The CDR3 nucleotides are TGTGCCAGCAGCCAAGAGTGGACAGGGAACACTGAAGCTTTCTTT.

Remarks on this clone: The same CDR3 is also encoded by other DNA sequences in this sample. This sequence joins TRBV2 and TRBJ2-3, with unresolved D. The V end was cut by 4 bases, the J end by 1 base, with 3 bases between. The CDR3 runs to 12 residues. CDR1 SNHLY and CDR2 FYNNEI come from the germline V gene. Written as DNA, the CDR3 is TGTGCCAGCAGTGGGGGCACAGATACGCAGTATTTT. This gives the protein CASSGGTDTQYF.

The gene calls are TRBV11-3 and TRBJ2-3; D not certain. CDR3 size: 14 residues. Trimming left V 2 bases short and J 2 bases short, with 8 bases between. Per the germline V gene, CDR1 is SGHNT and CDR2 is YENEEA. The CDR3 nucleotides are TGTGCCAGCAGCTTAATGGACCTCACAGATACGCAGTATTTT. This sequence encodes CASSLMDLTDTQYF.

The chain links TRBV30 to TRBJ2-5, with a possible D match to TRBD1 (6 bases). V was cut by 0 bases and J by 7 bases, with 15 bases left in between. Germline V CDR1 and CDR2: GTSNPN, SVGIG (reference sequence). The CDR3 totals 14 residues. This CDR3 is CAWSVQGFRTTQYF. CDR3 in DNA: TGTGCCTGGAGTGTACAGGGTTTCAGGACGACCCAGTACTTC.

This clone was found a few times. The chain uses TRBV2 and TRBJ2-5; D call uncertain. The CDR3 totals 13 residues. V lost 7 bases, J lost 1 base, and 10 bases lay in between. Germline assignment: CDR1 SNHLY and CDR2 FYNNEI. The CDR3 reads CASTLSGQETQYF. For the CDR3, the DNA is TGTGCCAGCACCCTATCTGGCCAAGAGACCCAGTACTTC.